This paragraph reports one T cell receptor beta chain. The antigen remains unidentified. This specimen belongs to a study of shared clonotypes between healthy human individuals. General study findings and limits: A handful of donors showed sharing of approximately 4.7% of naive CD4 clonotypes.

Every immunoSEQ plate was one replicate of a subset's evenly spread DNA. Method: immunoSEQ multiplex PCR; TCRdb's copy keeps in-frame clones and lacks some. The profile shows more than 2 million clones, roughly 95% of them singletons. The CD4+ fraction was divided into a CD45RA+ naive subset and a CD45RA-negative memory subset. The V gene lost 6 bases and the J gene lost 0 bases, with 15 bases spanning the gap. Germline V lookup: CDR1 MNHEY, CDR2 SVGAGI. This CDR3 has 15 amino acids. This sequence was found in a young man in good health. The material sequenced was naive CD4+ T cells sorted from blood. The subset: CD45RA+ positively selected. The chain employs TRBV6-5 and TRBJ2-7; maybe TRBD1 (5 bases). The chain's CDR3 is CASRPRQLLSYEQYF. Here the CDR3 DNA reads TGTGCCAGCAGGCCCAGACAGCTTCTCTCCTACGAGCAGTACTTC.